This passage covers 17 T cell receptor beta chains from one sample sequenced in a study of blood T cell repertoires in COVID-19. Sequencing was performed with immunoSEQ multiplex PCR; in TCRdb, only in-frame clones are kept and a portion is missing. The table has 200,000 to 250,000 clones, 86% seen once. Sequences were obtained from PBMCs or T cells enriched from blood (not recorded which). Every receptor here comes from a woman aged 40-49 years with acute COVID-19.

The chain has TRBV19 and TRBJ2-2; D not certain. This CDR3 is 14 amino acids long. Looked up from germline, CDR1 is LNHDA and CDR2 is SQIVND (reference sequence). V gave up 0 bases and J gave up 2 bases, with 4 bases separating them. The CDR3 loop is CASSIDGNTGELFF. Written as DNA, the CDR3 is TGTGCCAGTAGTATAGATGGCAACACCGGGGAGCTGTTTTTT.

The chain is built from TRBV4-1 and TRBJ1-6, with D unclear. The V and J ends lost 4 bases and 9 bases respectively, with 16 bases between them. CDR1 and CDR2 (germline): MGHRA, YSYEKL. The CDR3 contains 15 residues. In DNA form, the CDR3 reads TGCGCCAGCAGCCGCGTCCCCTCGATCATTTCACCCCTCCACTTT. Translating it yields CASSRVPSIISPLHF.

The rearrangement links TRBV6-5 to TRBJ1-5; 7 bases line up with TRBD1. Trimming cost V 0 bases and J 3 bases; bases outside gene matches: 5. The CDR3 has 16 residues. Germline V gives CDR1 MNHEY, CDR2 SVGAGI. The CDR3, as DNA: TGTGCCAGCAGTTACTCAAGGGGGACAGACAATCAGCCCCAGCATTTT. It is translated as CASSYSRGTDNQPQHF.

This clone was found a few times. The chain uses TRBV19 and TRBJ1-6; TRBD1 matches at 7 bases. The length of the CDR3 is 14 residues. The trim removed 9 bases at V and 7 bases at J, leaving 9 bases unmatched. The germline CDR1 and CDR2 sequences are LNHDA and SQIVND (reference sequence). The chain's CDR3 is CASRQGSQNSPLHF. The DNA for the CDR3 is TGTGCCAGCCGACAGGGCTCACAGAATTCACCCCTCCACTTT.

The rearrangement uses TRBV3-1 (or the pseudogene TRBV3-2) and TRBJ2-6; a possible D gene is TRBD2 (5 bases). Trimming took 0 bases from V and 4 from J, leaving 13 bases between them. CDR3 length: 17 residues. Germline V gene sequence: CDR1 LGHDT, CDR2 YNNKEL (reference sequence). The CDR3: CASSQDPRGPGANVLTF. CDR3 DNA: TGTGCCAGCAGCCAAGACCCCCGGGGTCCGGGGGCCAACGTCCTGACTTTC.

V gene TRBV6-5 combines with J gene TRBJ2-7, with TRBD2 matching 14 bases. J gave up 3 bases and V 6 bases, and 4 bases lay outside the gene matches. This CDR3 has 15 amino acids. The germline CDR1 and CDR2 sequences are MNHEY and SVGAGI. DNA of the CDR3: TGTGCCAGCAGCCAAGGACTAGCGGGAGGCTACGAGCAGTACTTC. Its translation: CASSQGLAGGYEQYF.

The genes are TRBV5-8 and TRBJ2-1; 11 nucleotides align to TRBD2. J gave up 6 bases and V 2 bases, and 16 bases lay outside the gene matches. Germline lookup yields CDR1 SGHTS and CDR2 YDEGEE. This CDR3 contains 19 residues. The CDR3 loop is CASSFALTSGRRLGNEQFF. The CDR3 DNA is TGTGCCAGCAGCTTTGCCCTTACTAGCGGGAGACGACTAGGCAATGAGCAGTTCTTC.

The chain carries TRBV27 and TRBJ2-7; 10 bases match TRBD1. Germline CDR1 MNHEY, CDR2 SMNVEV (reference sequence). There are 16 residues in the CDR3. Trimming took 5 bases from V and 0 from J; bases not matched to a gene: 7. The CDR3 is CASSPRTGGSSYEQYF. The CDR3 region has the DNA TGTGCCAGCAGTCCCCGGACAGGGGGGAGCTCCTACGAGCAGTACTTC.

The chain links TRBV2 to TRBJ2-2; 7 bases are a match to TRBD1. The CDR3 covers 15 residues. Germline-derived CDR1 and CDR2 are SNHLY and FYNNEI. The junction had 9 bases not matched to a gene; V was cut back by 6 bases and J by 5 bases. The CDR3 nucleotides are TGTGCCAGCAGACCAGACAGGGTCAGTACCGGGGAGCTGTTTTTT. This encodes CASRPDRVSTGELFF.

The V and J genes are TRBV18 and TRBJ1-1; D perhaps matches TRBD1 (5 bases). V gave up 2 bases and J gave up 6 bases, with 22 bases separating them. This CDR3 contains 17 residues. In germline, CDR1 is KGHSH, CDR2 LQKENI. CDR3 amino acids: CASSPGAGRIYEAEAFF. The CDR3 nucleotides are TGTGCCAGCTCACCAGGGGCAGGGCGAATATATGAGGCTGAAGCTTTCTTT. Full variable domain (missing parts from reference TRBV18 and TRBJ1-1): NAGVMQNPRHLVRRRGQEARLRCSPMKGHSHVYWYRQLPEEGLKFMVYLQKENIIDESGMPKERFSAEFPKEGPSILRIQQVVRGDSAAYFCASSPGAGRIYEAEAFFGQGTRLTVV.

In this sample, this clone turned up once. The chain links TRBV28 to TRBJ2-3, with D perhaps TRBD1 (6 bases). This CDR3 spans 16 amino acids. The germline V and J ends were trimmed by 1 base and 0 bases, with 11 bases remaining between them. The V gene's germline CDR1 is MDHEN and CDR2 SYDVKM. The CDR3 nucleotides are TGTGCCAGCAGTTTATATGGGGGCCTTAGCACAGATACGCAGTATTTT. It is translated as CASSLYGGLSTDTQYF. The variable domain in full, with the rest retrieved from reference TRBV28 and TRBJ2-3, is DVKVTQSSRYLVKRTGEKVFLECVQDMDHENMFWYRQDPGLGLRLIYFSYDVKMKEKGDIPEGYSVSREKKERFSLILESASTNQTSMYLCASSLYGGLSTDTQYFGPGTRLTVL.

In DNA, the CDR3 is TGTGCCAGCAGCAACCGGGACGGAACCCCATCAACAATAGCGGGAGTTTTCAGTGAGCAGTTCTTC. Amino acids: CASSNRDGTPSTIAGVFSEQFF. The chain recombines TRBV28 with TRBJ2-1, with 9 positions matching TRBD2. Germline CDR1 is MDHEN and CDR2 is SYDVKM. Trimming took 6 bases from V and 9 from J; bases not matched to a gene: 33. This CDR3 is built from 22 residues. The full variable domain, in which reference TRBV28 and TRBJ2-1 provide the parts outside the CDR3, is DVKVTQSSRYLVKRTGEKVFLECVQDMDHENMFWYRQDPGLGLRLIYFSYDVKMKEKGDIPEGYSVSREKKERFSLILESASTNQTSMYLCASSNRDGTPSTIAGVFSEQFFGPGTRLTVL.

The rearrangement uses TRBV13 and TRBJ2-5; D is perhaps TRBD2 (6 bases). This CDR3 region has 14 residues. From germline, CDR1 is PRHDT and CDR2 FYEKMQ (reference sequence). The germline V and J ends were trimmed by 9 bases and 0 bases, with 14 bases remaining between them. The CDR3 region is CASSGTGDQETQYF. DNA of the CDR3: TGTGCCAGTTCGGGGACGGGGGACCAAGAGACCCAGTACTTC.

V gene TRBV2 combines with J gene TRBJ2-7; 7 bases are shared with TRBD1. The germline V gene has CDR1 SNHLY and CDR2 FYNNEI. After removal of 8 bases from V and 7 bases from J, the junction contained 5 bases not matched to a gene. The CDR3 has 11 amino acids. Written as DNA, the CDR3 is TGTGCCAGCCGCTCAGGGGGAGAGCAGTACTTC. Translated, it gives CASRSGGEQYF.

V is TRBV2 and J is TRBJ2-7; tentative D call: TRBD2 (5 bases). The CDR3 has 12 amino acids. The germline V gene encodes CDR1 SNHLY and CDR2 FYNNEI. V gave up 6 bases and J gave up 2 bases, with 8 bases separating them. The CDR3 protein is CASRDFPYEQYF. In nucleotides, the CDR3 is TGTGCCAGCAGGGACTTTCCCTACGAGCAGTACTTC.

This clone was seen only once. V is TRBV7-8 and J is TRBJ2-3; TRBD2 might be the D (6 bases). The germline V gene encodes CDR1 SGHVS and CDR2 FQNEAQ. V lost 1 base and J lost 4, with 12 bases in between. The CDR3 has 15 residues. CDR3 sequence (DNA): TGTGCCAGCAGCTTAGTCGGGAGTCGGTCAGATACGCAGTATTTT. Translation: CASSLVGSRSDTQYF.

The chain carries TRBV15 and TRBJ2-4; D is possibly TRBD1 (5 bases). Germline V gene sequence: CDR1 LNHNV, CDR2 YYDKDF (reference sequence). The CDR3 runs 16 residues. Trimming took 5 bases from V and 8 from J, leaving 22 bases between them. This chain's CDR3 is CATSSSRRQRRDIQYF. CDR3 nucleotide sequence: TGTGCCACCAGCTCTTCCCGTCGACAGCGCAGAGACATTCAGTACTTC.